The present T cell receptor beta chain was sequenced within a study of identical twins. The germline V gene has CDR1 SGDLS and CDR2 YYNGEE. This CDR3 contains 16 residues. V lost 3 bases to trimming and J lost 2 bases; unmatched junction nucleotides: 7. Using its own MiXCR run on the 5' RACE reads, TCRdb lists one record per CDR3 protein. The repertoire has 450,000 or so distinct CDR3 sequences, around 24% of them found once; the top ten carry just under 3%. This sample was shared with a second study, whose subject was T cells expressing NK-cell markers.

The chain joins TRBV9 to TRBJ2-1; TRBD2 matches 8 bases. The source is a young woman in good health. The sequenced material came from CD4+ T cells sorted from blood. The CDR3: CASSAREGRPYNEQFF. The CDR3 DNA sequence: TGTGCCAGCAGCGCCCGGGAGGGCCGCCCCTACAATGAGCAGTTCTTC.